What follows is one T cell receptor beta chain and its context. The V gene end was trimmed by 3 bases and the J gene end by 10 bases; junction bases not matched to a gene: 5. CDR1 is SGHNT, CDR2 YYREEE, per germline (reference sequence). The CDR3 spans 12 residues. This sample was included in a study of blood T cell repertoires in COVID-19. Authors' processing steps: Amplification with reference gene primers provided the estimates of nucleated cell counts. Sequencing used immunoSEQ multiplex PCR; TCRdb keeps in-frame clones, though not all of them. D and trimming were read from the DNA, whereas the V and J calls and clone size are those reported in that table. This sample has around 130,000 clones, with about 87% found just once.

Sequencing input: peripheral blood. This rearrangement joins TRBV5-4 to TRBJ2-7, with 9 bases aligning to TRBD1. The TCR comes from a woman aged 55-75 years with acute or convalescent COVID-19. CDR3 nucleotide sequence: TGTGCCAGCAGCTCTATACAGGGGGCCCAGTACTTC. It specifies CASSSIQGAQYF.